Below, 6 T cell receptor beta chains from the same sample are listed, as sequenced in a study of shared clonotypes between healthy human individuals. The method was immunoSEQ multiplex PCR; TCRdb's version includes in-frame clones alone and lacks a portion of them. The sample has approximately 980,000 clones; about three quarters are singletons. Input material: memory CD4+ T cells sorted from blood. Subset indicated: CD45RA-negative fraction. The receptors were gathered from a man aged 18 to 35 in good health.

As concerns this clone: A much larger clone sits a single nucleotide away, making a read error possible. Different DNA sequences within this sample yield the same CDR3. This chain connects TRBV5-6 to TRBJ2-7; D gene ambiguous. CDR3 length equals 12 residues. Looked up from germline, CDR1 is SGHDT and CDR2 is YYEEEE. Deletions cut 0 bases from V and 3 bases from J, with 4 bases between. The CDR3 protein is CASSLGVYEQYF. The CDR3 DNA sequence: TGTGCCAGCAGCTTGGGGGTCTACGAGCAGTACTTC.

This clone appeared a few times. The rearrangement joins TRBV18 to TRBJ1-6; possibly TRBD1 for D (6 bases). Trimming removed 8 bases from V and 7 bases from J, with 9 bases in between. Germline CDR1 and CDR2: KGHSH and LQKENI. This CDR3 has 12 residues. The CDR3 protein is CASATGNSPLHF. DNA for the CDR3: TGTGCCAGCGCCACAGGGAATTCACCCCTCCACTTT.

This clone was counted a few times. Other DNA sequences in this sample translate to the same CDR3. This chain uses TRBV2 with TRBJ2-6, with D unclear. This CDR3 is built from 13 residues. With 4 bases removed from V and 0 bases from J, the gap between germline ends came to 1 base. Germline CDR1 SNHLY, CDR2 FYNNEI. The DNA for the CDR3 is TGTGCCAGCAGTGGCTCTGGGGCCAACGTCCTGACTTTC. This encodes CASSGSGANVLTF.

This chain's CDR3 is CASSFPTGTGDQGYTF. CDR3 DNA sequence: TGTGCCAGCAGTTTTCCGACCGGGACAGGGGATCAGGGCTACACCTTC. The chain carries TRBV6-5 and TRBJ1-2; TRBD1 agrees at 10 bases. The CDR3 length is 16 residues. Germline loops: CDR1 MNHEY, CDR2 SVGAGI. Trimming cost V 4 bases and J 8 bases; bases outside gene matches: 13.

This chain connects TRBV7-2 to TRBJ1-2, with a possible D match to TRBD1 (6 bases). The CDR3 length is 14 residues. V was pared by 4 bases and J by 1 base, with 10 bases between. Germline V gives CDR1 SGHTA, CDR2 FQGNSA. CDR3 in DNA: TGTGCCAGCAGCTCGCAACAGGGTAACTATGGCTACACCTTC. Protein: CASSSQQGNYGYTF.

The chain couples TRBV6-5 to TRBJ2-1, with D hard to call. This CDR3 has 11 residues. Trimming left V 5 bases short and J 6 bases short, with 5 bases between. Germline CDR1 MNHEY, CDR2 SVGAGI. DNA for the CDR3: TGTGCCAGCAGTGGAGCCAATGAGCAGTTCTTC. Protein sequence: CASSGANEQFF.